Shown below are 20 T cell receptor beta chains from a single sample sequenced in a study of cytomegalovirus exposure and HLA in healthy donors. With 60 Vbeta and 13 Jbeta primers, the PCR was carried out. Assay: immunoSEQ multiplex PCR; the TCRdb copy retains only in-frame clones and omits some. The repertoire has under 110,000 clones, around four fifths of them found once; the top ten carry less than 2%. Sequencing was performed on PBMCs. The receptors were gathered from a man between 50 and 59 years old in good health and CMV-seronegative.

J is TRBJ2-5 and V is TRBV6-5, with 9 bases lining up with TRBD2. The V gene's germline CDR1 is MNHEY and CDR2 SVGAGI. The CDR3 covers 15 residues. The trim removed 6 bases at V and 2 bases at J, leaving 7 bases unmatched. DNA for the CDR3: TGTGCCAGCAGGTGGACTAGCGTTGGACAAGAGACCCAGTACTTC. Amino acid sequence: CASRWTSVGQETQYF.

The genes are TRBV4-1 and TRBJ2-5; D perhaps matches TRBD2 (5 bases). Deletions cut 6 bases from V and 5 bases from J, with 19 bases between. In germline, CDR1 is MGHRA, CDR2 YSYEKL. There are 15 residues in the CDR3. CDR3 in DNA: TGCGCCAGCAGATACCTCGGGATACCGACGGAGACCCAGTACTTC. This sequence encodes CASRYLGIPTETQYF.

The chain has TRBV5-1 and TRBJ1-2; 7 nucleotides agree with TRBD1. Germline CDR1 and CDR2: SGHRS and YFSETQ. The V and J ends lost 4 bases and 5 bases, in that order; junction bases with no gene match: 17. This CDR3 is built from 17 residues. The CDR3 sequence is CASSPKGLGTASYGYTF. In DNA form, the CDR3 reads TGCGCCAGCAGCCCGAAAGGGTTAGGGACAGCTTCTTATGGCTACACCTTC. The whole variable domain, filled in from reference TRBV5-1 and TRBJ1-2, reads KAGVTQTPRYLIKTRGQQVTLSCSPISGHRSVSWYQQTPGQGLQFLFEYFSETQRNKGNFPGRFSGRQFSNSRSEMNVSTLELGDSALYLCASSPKGLGTASYGYTFGSGTRLTVV.

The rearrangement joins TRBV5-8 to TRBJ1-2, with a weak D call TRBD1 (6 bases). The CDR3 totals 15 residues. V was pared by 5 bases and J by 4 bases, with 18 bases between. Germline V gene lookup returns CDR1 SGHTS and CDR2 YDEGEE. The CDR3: CASRSRGQLLYGYTF. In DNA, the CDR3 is TGTGCCAGCAGAAGCAGGGGACAACTTCTCTATGGCTACACCTTC.

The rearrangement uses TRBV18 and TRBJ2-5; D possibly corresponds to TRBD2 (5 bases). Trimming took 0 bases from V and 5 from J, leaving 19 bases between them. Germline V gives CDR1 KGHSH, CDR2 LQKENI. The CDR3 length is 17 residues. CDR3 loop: CASSPPVISPSGETQYF. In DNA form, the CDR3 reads TGTGCCAGCTCACCACCAGTGATTTCTCCATCGGGGGAGACCCAGTACTTC. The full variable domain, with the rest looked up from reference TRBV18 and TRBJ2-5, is NAGVMQNPRHLVRRRGQEARLRCSPMKGHSHVYWYRQLPEEGLKFMVYLQKENIIDESGMPKERFSAEFPKEGPSILRIQQVVRGDSAAYFCASSPPVISPSGETQYFGPGTRLLVL.

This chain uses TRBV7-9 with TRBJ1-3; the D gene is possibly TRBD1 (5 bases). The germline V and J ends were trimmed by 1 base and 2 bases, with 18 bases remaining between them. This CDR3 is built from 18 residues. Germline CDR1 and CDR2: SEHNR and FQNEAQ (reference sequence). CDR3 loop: CASSLGSGVMTAGNTIYF. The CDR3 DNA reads TGTGCCAGCAGCTTAGGGTCGGGGGTGATGACGGCTGGAAACACCATATATTTT.

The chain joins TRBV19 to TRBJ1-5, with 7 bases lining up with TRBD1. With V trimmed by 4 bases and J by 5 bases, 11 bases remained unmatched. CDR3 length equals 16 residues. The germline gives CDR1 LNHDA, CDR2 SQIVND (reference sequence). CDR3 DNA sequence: TGTGCCAGTAGTAGGGAACAGGGGTCTTGGCATCAGCCCCAGCATTTT. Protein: CASSREQGSWHQPQHF.

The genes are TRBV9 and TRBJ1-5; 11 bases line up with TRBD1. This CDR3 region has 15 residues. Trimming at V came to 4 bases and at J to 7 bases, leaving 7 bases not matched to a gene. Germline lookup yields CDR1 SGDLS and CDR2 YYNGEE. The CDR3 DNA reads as TGTGCCAGCAGCTTCGGGACAGGGGGGCCCCAGCCCCAGCATTTT. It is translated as CASSFGTGGPQPQHF.

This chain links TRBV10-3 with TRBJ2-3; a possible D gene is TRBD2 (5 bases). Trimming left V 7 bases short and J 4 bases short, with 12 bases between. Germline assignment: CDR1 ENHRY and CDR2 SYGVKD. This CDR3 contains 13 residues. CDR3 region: CAIKASIPDTQYF. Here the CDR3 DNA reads TGTGCCATCAAAGCTAGCATCCCAGATACGCAGTATTTT.

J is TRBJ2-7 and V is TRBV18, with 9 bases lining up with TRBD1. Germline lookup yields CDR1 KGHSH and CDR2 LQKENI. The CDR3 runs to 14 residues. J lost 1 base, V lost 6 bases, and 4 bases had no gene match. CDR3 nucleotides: TGTGCCAGCTCCGGGACAGGGCCATCCTACGAGCAGTACTTC. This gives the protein CASSGTGPSYEQYF.

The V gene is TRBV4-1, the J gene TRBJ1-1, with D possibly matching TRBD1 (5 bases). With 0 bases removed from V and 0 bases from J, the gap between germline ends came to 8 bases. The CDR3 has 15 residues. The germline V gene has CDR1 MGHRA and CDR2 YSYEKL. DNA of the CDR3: TGCGCCAGCAGCCAAGATCAGGGCATGAACACTGAAGCTTTCTTT. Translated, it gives CASSQDQGMNTEAFF.

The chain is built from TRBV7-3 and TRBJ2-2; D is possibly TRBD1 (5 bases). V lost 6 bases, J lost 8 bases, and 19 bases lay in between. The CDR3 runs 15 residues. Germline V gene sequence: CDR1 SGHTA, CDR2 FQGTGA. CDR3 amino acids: CASSYNPANRGELFF. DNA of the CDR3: TGTGCCAGCAGTTATAATCCGGCAAACAGGGGGGAGCTGTTTTTT.

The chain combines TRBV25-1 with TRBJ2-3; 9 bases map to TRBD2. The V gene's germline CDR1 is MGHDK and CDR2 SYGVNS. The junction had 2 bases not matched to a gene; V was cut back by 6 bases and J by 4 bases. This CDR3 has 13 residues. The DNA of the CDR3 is TGTGCCAGCAGGCGGGGGGGTGCAGATACGCAGTATTTT. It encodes CASRRGGADTQYF.

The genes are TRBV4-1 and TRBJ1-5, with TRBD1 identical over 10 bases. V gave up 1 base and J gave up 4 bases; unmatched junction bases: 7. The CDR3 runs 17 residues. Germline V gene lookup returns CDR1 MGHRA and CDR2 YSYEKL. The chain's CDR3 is CASSQGWDRGGNQPQHF. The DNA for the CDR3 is TGCGCCAGCAGCCAAGGGTGGGACAGGGGAGGGAATCAGCCCCAGCATTTT.

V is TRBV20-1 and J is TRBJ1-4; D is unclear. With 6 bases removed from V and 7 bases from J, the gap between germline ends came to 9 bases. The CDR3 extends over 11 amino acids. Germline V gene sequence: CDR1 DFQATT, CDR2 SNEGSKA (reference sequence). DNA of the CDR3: TGCAGTGCCCAGGTGGGTGAAAAACTGTTTTTT. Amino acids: CSAQVGEKLFF.

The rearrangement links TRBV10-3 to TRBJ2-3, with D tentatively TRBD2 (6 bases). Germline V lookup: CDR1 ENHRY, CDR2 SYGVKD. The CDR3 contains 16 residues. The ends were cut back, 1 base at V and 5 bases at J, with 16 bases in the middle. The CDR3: CAISEFPFGGEDTQYF. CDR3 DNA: TGTGCCATCAGTGAGTTTCCCTTCGGGGGAGAAGATACGCAGTATTTT.

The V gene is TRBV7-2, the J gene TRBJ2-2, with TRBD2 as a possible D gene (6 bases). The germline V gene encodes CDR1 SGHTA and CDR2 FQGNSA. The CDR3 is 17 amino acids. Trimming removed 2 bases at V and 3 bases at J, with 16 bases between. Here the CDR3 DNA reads TGTGCCAGCAGCTTAAACCCCGGACTACCTCACACCGGGGAGCTGTTTTTT. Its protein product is CASSLNPGLPHTGELFF.

CDR3 DNA: TGTGCCAGCAAGGGGTTCGGGACTGAAGCTTTCTTT. Translated, it gives CASKGFGTEAFF. This sequence joins TRBV2 and TRBJ1-1, with D possibly being TRBD1 (5 bases). Between the trimmed V and J ends, which lost 7 bases and 5 bases, there was a span of 11 bases. Germline V gene lookup returns CDR1 SNHLY and CDR2 FYNNEI. The CDR3 runs to 12 residues.

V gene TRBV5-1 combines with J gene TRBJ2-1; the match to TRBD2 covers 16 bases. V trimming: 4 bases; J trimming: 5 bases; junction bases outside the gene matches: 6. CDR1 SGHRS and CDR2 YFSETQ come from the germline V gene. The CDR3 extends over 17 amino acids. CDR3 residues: CASSVGTSGGGDNEQFF. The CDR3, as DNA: TGCGCCAGCAGCGTAGGGACTAGCGGGGGGGGAGACAATGAGCAGTTCTTC. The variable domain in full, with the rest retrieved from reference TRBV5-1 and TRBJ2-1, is KAGVTQTPRYLIKTRGQQVTLSCSPISGHRSVSWYQQTPGQGLQFLFEYFSETQRNKGNFPGRFSGRQFSNSRSEMNVSTLELGDSALYLCASSVGTSGGGDNEQFFGPGTRLTVL.

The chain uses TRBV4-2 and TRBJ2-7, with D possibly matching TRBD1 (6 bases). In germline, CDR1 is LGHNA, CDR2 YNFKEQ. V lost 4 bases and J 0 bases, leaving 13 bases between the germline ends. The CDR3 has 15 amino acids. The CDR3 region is CASSPSTGSSYEQYV. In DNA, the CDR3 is TGTGCCAGCAGCCCGTCGACAGGCAGCTCCTACGAGCAGTACGTC.